This T cell receptor beta chain was documented in a study of blood T cell repertoires in COVID-19. Study background: PBMCs, B-cell-depleted T cells, or T cells provided the cDNA or gDNA that made up the material.

Per the original data handling: Quantification of nucleated cells was approximated via reference gene primer amplification. Assay used: immunoSEQ multiplex PCR; TCRdb lists only in-frame clones, some missing. The V and J calls and clone size come from that table; D and trimming were worked out from the DNA. The table includes about 290,000 clones, roughly 80% detected once. CDR1 KGHSH and CDR2 LQKENI come from the germline V gene. CDR3 size: 14 residues. V was clipped by 6 bases and J by 6 bases; unmatched bases: 7. The V call is TRBV18, the J call TRBJ1-1; 10 positions agree with TRBD1. Sample: peripheral blood. The TCR sequence derives from a woman aged 45-65 years with active or convalescent COVID-19. CDR3 amino acids: CASSLGTGEAEAFF. CDR3 coding DNA: TGTGCCAGCTCCCTCGGGACAGGGGAGGCTGAAGCTTTCTTT. The variable domain in full, completed from reference TRBV18 and TRBJ1-1, reads NAGVMQNPRHLVRRRGQEARLRCSPMKGHSHVYWYRQLPEEGLKFMVYLQKENIIDESGMPKERFSAEFPKEGPSILRIQQVVRGDSAAYFCASSLGTGEAEAFFGQGTRLTVV.